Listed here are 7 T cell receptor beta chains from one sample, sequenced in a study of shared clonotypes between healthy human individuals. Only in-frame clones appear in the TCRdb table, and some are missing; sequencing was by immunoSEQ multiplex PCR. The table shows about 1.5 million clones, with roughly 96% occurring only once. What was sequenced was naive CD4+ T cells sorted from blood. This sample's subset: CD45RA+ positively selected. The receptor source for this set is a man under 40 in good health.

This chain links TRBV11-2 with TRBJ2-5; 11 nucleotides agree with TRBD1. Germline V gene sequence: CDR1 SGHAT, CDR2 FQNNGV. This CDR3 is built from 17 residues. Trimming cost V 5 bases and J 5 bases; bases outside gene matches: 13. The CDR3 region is CASSLNLDRGRGETQYF. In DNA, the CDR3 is TGTGCCAGCAGCCTCAATTTGGACAGGGGGCGAGGGGAGACCCAGTACTTC.

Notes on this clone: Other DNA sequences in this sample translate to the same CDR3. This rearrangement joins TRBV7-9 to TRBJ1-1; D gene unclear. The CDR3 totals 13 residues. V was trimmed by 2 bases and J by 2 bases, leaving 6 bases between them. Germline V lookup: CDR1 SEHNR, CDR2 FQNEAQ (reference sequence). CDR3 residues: CASSLWENTEAFF. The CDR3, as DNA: TGTGCCAGCAGCTTATGGGAAAACACTGAAGCTTTCTTT. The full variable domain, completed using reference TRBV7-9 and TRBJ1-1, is DTGVSQNPRHKITKRGQNVTFRCDPISEHNRLYWYRQTLGQGPEFLTYFQNEAQLEKSRLLSDRFSAERPKGSFSTLEIQRTEQGDSAMYLCASSLWENTEAFFGQGTRLTVV.

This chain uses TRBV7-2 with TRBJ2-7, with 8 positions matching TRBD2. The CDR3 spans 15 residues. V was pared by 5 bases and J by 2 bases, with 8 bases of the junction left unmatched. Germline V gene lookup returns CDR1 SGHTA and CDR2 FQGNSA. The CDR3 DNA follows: TGTGCCAGCAGCGCCCCAACTAGCGGCCCCTACGAGCAGTACTTC. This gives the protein CASSAPTSGPYEQYF.

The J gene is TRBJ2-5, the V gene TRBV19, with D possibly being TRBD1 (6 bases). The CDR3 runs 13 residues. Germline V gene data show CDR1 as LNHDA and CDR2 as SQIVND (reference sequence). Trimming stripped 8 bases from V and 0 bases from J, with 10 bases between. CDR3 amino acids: CASATGYQETQYF. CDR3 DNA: TGTGCCAGTGCAACAGGGTACCAAGAGACCCAGTACTTC.

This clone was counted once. CDR3 bases: TGCGCCAGCAGTGGGCGAGCGGGGGACCAAGAGACCCAGTACTTC. It codes for CASSGRAGDQETQYF. V and J are TRBV10-1 and TRBJ2-5; 8 bases agree with TRBD2. V dropped 4 bases and J dropped 0; count of bases not matched to a gene: 4. This CDR3 contains 15 residues. Looked up from germline, CDR1 is WNHNN and CDR2 is SYGVQD (reference sequence).

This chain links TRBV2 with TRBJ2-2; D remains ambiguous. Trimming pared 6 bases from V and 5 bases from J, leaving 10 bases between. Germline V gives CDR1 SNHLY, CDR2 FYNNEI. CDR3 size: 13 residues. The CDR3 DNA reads TGTGCCAGCAGGCGGTCGAGTACCGGGGAGCTGTTTTTT. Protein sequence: CASRRSSTGELFF.

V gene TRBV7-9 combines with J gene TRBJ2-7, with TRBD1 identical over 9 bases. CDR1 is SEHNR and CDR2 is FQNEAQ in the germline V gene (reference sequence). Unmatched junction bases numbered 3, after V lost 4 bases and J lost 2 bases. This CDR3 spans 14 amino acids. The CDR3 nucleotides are TGTGCCAGCAGCTCCCGGGACAGGGCCTACGAGCAGTACTTC. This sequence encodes CASSSRDRAYEQYF.